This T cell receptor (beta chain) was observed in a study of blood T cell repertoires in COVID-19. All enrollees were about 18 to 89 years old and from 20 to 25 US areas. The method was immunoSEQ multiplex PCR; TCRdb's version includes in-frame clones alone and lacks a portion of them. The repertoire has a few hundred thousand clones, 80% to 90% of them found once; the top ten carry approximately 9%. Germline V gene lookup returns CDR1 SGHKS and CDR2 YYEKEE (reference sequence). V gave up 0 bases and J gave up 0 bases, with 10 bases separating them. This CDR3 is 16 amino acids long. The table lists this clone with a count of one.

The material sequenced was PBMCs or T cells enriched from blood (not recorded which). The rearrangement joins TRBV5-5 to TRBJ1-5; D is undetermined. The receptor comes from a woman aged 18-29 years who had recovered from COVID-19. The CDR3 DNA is TGTGCCAGCAGCTTGGACAGCCCGTATAGCAATCAGCCCCAGCATTTT. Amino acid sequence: CASSLDSPYSNQPQHF.